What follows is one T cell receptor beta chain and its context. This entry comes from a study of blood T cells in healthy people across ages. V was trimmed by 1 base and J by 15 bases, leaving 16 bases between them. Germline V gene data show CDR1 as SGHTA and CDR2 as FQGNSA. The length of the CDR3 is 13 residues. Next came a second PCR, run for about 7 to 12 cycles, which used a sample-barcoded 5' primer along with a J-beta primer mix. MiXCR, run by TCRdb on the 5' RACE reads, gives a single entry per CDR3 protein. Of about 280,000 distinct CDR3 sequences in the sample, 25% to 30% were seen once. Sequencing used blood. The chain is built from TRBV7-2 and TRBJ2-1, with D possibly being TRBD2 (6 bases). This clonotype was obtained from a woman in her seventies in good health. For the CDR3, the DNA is TGTGCCAGCAGCTTAGGGGGGGATCTGATTAGGTTCTTC. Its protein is CASSLGGDLIRFF.